This T cell receptor (beta chain) was sequenced in a study of blood T cell repertoires in COVID-19. Across the study: T cells, B-cell-depleted T cells, or PBMCs supplied cDNA or gDNA.

Original handling: Using reference gene primer amplification, nucleated cell counts were estimated. Libraries were prepared by immunoSEQ multiplex PCR; TCRdb keeps only in-frame clonotypes and omits some of them. V and J calls and clone size follow that table, whereas D and trimming were derived from the DNA. The table has more than 150,000 clones, about 95% seen once. Trimming removed 2 bases from V and 4 bases from J, with 12 bases in between. The CDR3 sequence is 15 residues long. CDR1 and CDR2 from the germline V gene are MNHEY and SVGAGI. The source material was peripheral blood. V usage is TRBV6-5 and J usage is TRBJ2-1; possibly TRBD1 for D (6 bases). This clonotype was sampled from a man aged 30 to 45 with COVID-19, enrolled during active disease. The CDR3 DNA reads TGTGCCAGCAGTTACAGGGTGGGGGCGTACAATGAGCAGTTCTTC. Its translation: CASSYRVGAYNEQFF.